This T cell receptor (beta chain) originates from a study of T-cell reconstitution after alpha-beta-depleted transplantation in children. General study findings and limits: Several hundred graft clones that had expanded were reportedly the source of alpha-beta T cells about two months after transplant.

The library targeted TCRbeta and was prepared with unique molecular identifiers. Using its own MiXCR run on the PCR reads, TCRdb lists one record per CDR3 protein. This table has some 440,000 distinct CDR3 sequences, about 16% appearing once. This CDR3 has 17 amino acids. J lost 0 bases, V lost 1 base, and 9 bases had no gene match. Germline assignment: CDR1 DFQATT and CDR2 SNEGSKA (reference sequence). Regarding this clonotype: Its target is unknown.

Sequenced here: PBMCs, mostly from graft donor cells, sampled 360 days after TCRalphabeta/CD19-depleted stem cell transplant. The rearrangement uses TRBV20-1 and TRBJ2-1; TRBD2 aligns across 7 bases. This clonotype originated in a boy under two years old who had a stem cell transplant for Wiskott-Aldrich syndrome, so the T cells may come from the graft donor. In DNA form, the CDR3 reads TGCAGTGCTAGAGTGGCTAGCGGAAAGAGCTCCTACAATGAGCAGTTCTTC. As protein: CSARVASGKSSYNEQFF.